These 6 T cell receptor beta chains share one sample of origin, sequenced in a study of molecular identifiers for immune sequencing clone quantification. MiXCR, applied by TCRdb to the PCR reads, yields one record per CDR3 protein. The sample records 70,000 to 95,000 distinct CDR3 sequences, around 20% being singletons. The sample comprised naive CD8+ T cells from blood, with Jurkat cell RNA spiked in. The subset here: FACS-sorted CD8+CD4-CCR7+CD45RA+ naive T cells. The receptors stem from a human donor in good health. Some libraries in this study had Jurkat cell RNA spiked in.

This clonotype occurred many times. The chain is built from TRBV12-3 or TRBV12-4 and TRBJ2-1, with D possibly being TRBD2 (6 bases). This CDR3 is built from 13 residues. The V end was cut by 3 bases, the J end by 10 bases, with 13 bases between. CDR3 sequence (DNA): TGTGCCAGCAGTTTTGGGGGGACTGGGGAGCAGTTCTTC. Translating it yields CASSFGGTGEQFF.

In this sample, this clonotype turned up once. The chain's CDR3 is CASSAWTAMGELFF. CDR3 coding DNA: TGTGCCAGTAGTGCCTGGACCGCGATGGGGGAGCTGTTTTTT. The chain is built from TRBV19 and TRBJ2-2; the D is unclear. The CDR3 consists of 14 residues. CDR1 and CDR2 from the germline V gene are LNHDA and SQIVND (reference sequence). V was shortened by 5 bases and J by 8 bases, with 15 bases between the two germline ends. The full variable domain, with the rest looked up from reference TRBV19 and TRBJ2-2, is DGGITQSPKYLFRKEGQNVTLSCEQNLNHDAMYWYRQDPGQGLRLIYYSQIVNDFQKGDIAEGYSVSREKKESFPLTVTSAQKNPTAFYLCASSAWTAMGELFFGEGSRLTVL.

Notes on this clonotype: This may be a read error, as it is one base from a much larger clone. The V gene is TRBV7-3, the J gene TRBJ2-1, with D uncertain. The CDR3 covers 15 residues. The germline gives CDR1 SGHTA, CDR2 FQGTGA. The V and J ends lost 5 bases and 4 bases respectively, with 15 bases between them. The CDR3 spells CASSLSGPDYNEQFF. The CDR3 coding sequence is TGTGCCAGCAGCCTTTCGGGCCCCGATTACAATGAGCAGTTCTTC.

The chain employs TRBV7-9 and TRBJ1-5; D unresolved. V lost 2 bases, J lost 3 bases, and 8 bases lay in between. The CDR3 length is 14 residues. Germline CDR1 and CDR2: SEHNR and FQNEAQ (reference sequence). CDR3 protein: CASSLSDDNQPQHF. The CDR3, as DNA: TGTGCCAGCAGCTTAAGCGACGACAATCAGCCCCAGCATTTT. The full variable domain, completed using reference TRBV7-9 and TRBJ1-5, is DTGVSQNPRHKITKRGQNVTFRCDPISEHNRLYWYRQTLGQGPEFLTYFQNEAQLEKSRLLSDRFSAERPKGSFSTLEIQRTEQGDSAMYLCASSLSDDNQPQHFGDGTRLSIL.

A note on this clonotype: One end of the junction does not line up with germline, which may come from a read error. The genes are TRBV12-3 or TRBV12-4 and TRBJ1-2, with a possible D match to TRBD1 (5 bases). The CDR3 extends over 14 amino acids. In DNA form, the CDR3 reads TGTGCCAGCAGTTCGGCAGGGAAGGACTATGGCTACGCCTTC. Translation gives CASSSAGKDYGYAF.

On this clonotype itself: Germline is not matched at one junction end, which may reflect a read error. The chain uses TRBV2 and TRBJ2-7; TRBD1 is a possible D gene (5 bases). This CDR3 has 14 amino acids. Germline CDR1 SNHLY, CDR2 FYNNEI. The CDR3 DNA sequence: TGTGCCAGCAGTGGTCTCGACAGTTCCTACGTGCAGTACTTC. Its protein is CASSGLDSSYVQYF.